Following are 27 T cell receptor beta chains from one sample sequenced in a study of PD-L1 blockade in urothelial cancer. Here immunoSEQ multiplex PCR was the method, and the copy in TCRdb shows in-frame clones only, minus some. The sample lists around 50,000 clones, 82% occurring once. Time point: pretreatment peripheral blood. Material: PBMCs, obtained around atezolizumab (anti-PD-L1) treatment. These receptors all come from a man aged 45-65 years with urothelial cancer.

The V and J genes are TRBV5-4 and TRBJ1-1; D is ambiguous. Between the trimmed V and J ends, which lost 1 base and 1 base, there was a span of 8 bases. Germline loops: CDR1 SGHNT, CDR2 YYREEE (reference sequence). This CDR3 is built from 14 residues. For the CDR3, the DNA is TGTGCCAGCAGCTTGTCGTCCGGGAACACTGAAGCTTTCTTT. Residues: CASSLSSGNTEAFF.

The sample holds one count of this clone. This chain uses TRBV28 with TRBJ1-1; D is possibly TRBD1 (6 bases). Trimming shortened V by 6 bases and J by 3 bases, and 17 bases separated the two germline ends. Germline V gives CDR1 MDHEN, CDR2 SYDVKM. The CDR3 runs 15 residues. CDR3 in amino acids: CASRPWAGADTEAFF. CDR3 coding DNA: TGTGCCAGCAGACCCTGGGCAGGGGCCGACACTGAAGCTTTCTTT.

The rearrangement joins TRBV6-4 to TRBJ2-3, with a tentative D call TRBD1 (6 bases). This CDR3 is built from 15 residues. The germline CDR1 and CDR2 sequences are MRHNA and SNTAGT. Trimming cost V 0 bases and J 2 bases, with 9 bases left between them. The CDR3 reads CASSDSGTNTDTQYF. The CDR3 DNA reads as TGTGCCAGCAGTGACTCCGGGACAAACACAGATACGCAGTATTTT.

The J gene is TRBJ2-2, the V gene TRBV11-2, with 15 positions matching TRBD2. The germline CDR1 and CDR2 sequences are SGHAT and FQNNGV. This CDR3 is 19 amino acids long. The V and J ends lost 5 bases and 4 bases, in that order; junction bases with no gene match: 11. For the CDR3, the DNA is TGTGCCAGCAGCAGACCCGCGGGACTAGCGGGGGGTCTCACCGGGGAGCTGTTTTTT. Protein sequence: CASSRPAGLAGGLTGELFF. Together with reference TRBV11-2 and TRBJ2-2, the CDR3 gives the full variable domain: EAGVAQSPRYKIIEKRQSVAFWCNPISGHATLYWYQQILGQGPKLLIQFQNNGVVDDSQLPKDRFSAERLKGVDSTLKIQPAKLEDSAVYLCASSRPAGLAGGLTGELFFGEGSRLTVL.

The chain has TRBV7-6 and TRBJ2-7, with TRBD2 matching over 7 bases. Per germline, CDR1 SGHVS and CDR2 FNYEAQ. Trimming removed 0 bases from V and 3 bases from J; junction bases left unmatched: 5. There are 15 residues in the CDR3. As DNA, the CDR3 is TGTGCCAGCAGCTTAGCTCCGGGAGGAAGCTACGAGCAGTACTTC. Translation: CASSLAPGGSYEQYF.

This sequence joins TRBV9 and TRBJ1-1, with TRBD1 as a possible D gene (5 bases). Germline V gene data show CDR1 as SGDLS and CDR2 as YYNGEE. V shed 4 bases and J shed 4 bases, with 14 bases lying between them. CDR3 length: 14 residues. The CDR3 coding sequence is TGTGCCAGCAGCCCCCAGGGTTCGAGCACTGAAGCTTTCTTT. Protein sequence: CASSPQGSSTEAFF.

This rearrangement joins TRBV5-4 to TRBJ2-2; no reliable D call. CDR1 and CDR2 from the germline V gene are SGHNT and YYREEE (reference sequence). The CDR3 has 15 residues. The V end was cut by 2 bases, the J end by 2 bases, with 10 bases between. The CDR3 nucleotides read TGTGCCAGCAGCTTTCCGACATCTAACACCGGGGAGCTGTTTTTT. This codes for CASSFPTSNTGELFF. Combining the CDR3 with reference TRBV5-4 and TRBJ2-2 gives the whole variable domain ETGVTQSPTHLIKTRGQQVTLRCSSQSGHNTVSWYQQALGQGPQFIFQYYREEENGRGNFPPRFSGLQFPNYSSELNVNALELDDSALYLCASSFPTSNTGELFFGEGSRLTVL.

The table lists this clone with a count of one. The chain uses TRBV5-1 and TRBJ1-3, with a weak D call TRBD1 (6 bases). Germline CDR1 is SGHRS and CDR2 is YFSETQ. With 3 bases removed from V and 7 bases from J, the gap between germline ends came to 17 bases. The CDR3 totals 15 residues. The CDR3 region is CASSSLGGVWNTIYF. CDR3 DNA sequence: TGCGCCAGCAGCTCCCTAGGGGGAGTTTGGAACACCATATATTTT. Drawing the rest from reference TRBV5-1 and TRBJ1-3, the complete variable domain is KAGVTQTPRYLIKTRGQQVTLSCSPISGHRSVSWYQQTPGQGLQFLFEYFSETQRNKGNFPGRFSGRQFSNSRSEMNVSTLELGDSALYLCASSSLGGVWNTIYFGEGSWLTVV.

J is TRBJ2-1 and V is TRBV10-3; 13 positions match TRBD2. The CDR3 totals 15 residues. V was pared by 4 bases and J by 4 bases, with 1 base of the junction left unmatched. CDR1 ENHRY and CDR2 SYGVKD come from the germline V gene. The CDR3: CAISGLAGGYNEQFF. CDR3 sequence (DNA): TGTGCCATCAGTGGACTAGCGGGGGGTTACAATGAGCAGTTCTTC.

The CDR3 DNA follows: TGTGCCACCAGCAGACTCCTAGCCGCACGCATAACCGGTGATGGCTACACCTTC. Amino acid sequence: CATSRLLAARITGDGYTF. The V and J genes are TRBV15 and TRBJ1-2; D gene uncertain. The CDR3 loop spans 18 amino acids. Trimming shortened V by 2 bases and J by 6 bases, and 25 bases separated the two germline ends. CDR1 and CDR2 (germline): LNHNV, YYDKDF (reference sequence).

V is TRBV14 and J is TRBJ2-2; 8 bases fit TRBD2. The CDR3 has 13 residues. The V gene end was trimmed by 4 bases and the J gene end by 12 bases; junction bases not matched to a gene: 7. Germline CDR1 is SGHDN and CDR2 is FVKESK. DNA of the CDR3: TGTGCCAGCAGCCTAGATACTAGCGGAAAGCTGTTTTTT. Its translation is CASSLDTSGKLFF. The whole variable domain, remainder taken from reference TRBV14 and TRBJ2-2, is EAGVTQFPSHSVIEKGQTVTLRCDPISGHDNLYWYRRVMGKEIKFLLHFVKESKQDESGMPNNRFLAERTGGTYSTLKVQPAELEDSGVYFCASSLDTSGKLFFGEGSRLTVL.

The chain couples TRBV12-1 to TRBJ2-7; TRBD2 is the table's D call, not checked against the DNA. TRBV12-1 is annotated as a pseudogene. This CDR3 contains 18 residues. The CDR3 spells CASSFAQRTSGVSYEQYV. For the CDR3, the DNA is TGTGCCAGCAGCTTTGCGCAAAGAACTAGCGGTGTTTCCTACGAGCAGTACGTC.

The chain links TRBV6-5 to TRBJ2-1; the match to TRBD2 covers 8 bases. From germline, CDR1 is MNHEY and CDR2 SVGAGI. The J segment lost 8 bases and the V segment lost 10 bases, leaving 13 bases of the junction unmatched. The CDR3 has 14 amino acids. CDR3 sequence: CATSISGVSDEQFF. CDR3 DNA: TGTGCCACCTCTATTAGCGGGGTTTCAGATGAGCAGTTCTTC.

The chain carries TRBV5-1 and TRBJ1-2; 11 bases line up with TRBD1. The CDR3 loop spans 15 amino acids. Germline V gives CDR1 SGHRS, CDR2 YFSETQ. The V gene end was trimmed by 2 bases and the J gene end by 4 bases; junction bases not matched to a gene: 4. This chain's CDR3 is CASSFGTGGIYGYTF. In DNA form, the CDR3 reads TGCGCCAGCAGCTTCGGGACAGGGGGAATCTATGGCTACACCTTC.

This chain links TRBV19 with TRBJ1-5; D possibly corresponds to TRBD1 (6 bases). The germline CDR1 and CDR2 sequences are LNHDA and SQIVND (reference sequence). V lost 3 bases to trimming and J lost 4 bases, with 10 bases between them. CDR3 size: 14 residues. The CDR3 protein is CASSIRGQNQPQHF. The CDR3, as DNA: TGTGCCAGTAGTATCCGCGGACAGAATCAGCCCCAGCATTTT.

This clone has only one observation. J is TRBJ2-7 and V is TRBV10-2; tentative D call: TRBD2 (6 bases). V was cut by 2 bases and J by 6 bases, with 11 bases left in between. The CDR3 totals 13 residues. Germline V gene data show CDR1 as WSHSY and CDR2 as SAAADI. The CDR3 nucleotides read TGCGCCAGCAGTGAGCGACTAGTCGGCGAGCAGTACTTC. Translating gives CASSERLVGEQYF.

The chain employs TRBV2 and TRBJ1-1; D might be TRBD1 (5 bases). The length of the CDR3 is 13 residues. Trimming stripped 7 bases from V and 1 base from J, with 10 bases between. The germline V gene has CDR1 SNHLY and CDR2 FYNNEI. CDR3 amino acids: CASKTGPNTEAFF. The CDR3 DNA follows: TGTGCCAGCAAAACAGGCCCGAACACTGAAGCTTTCTTT.

J is TRBJ2-3 and V is TRBV5-1; 8 bases line up with TRBD2. J lost 2 bases, V lost 0 bases, and 2 bases had no gene match. The CDR3 is 15 residues long. Germline CDR1 and CDR2: SGHRS and YFSETQ. Here the CDR3 reads CASSLGAGATDTQYF. The CDR3, as DNA: TGCGCCAGCAGCTTGGGAGCGGGAGCCACAGATACGCAGTATTTT.

The chain couples TRBV6-5 to TRBJ2-7, with D tentatively TRBD2 (5 bases). Trimming removed 2 bases from V and 5 bases from J, with 13 bases in between. The CDR3 covers 14 residues. The germline V gene has CDR1 MNHEY and CDR2 SVGAGI. CDR3 bases: TGTGCCAGCAGTTACAGAGGCTGGCGGGACGAGCAGTACTTC. This encodes CASSYRGWRDEQYF.

CDR3 region: CASSQGRGNNEQFF. The CDR3 nucleotides are TGTGCCAGTAGCCAGGGTCGCGGAAACAATGAGCAGTTCTTC. The genes are TRBV19 and TRBJ2-1; a weak D match, TRBD1 (5 bases). Germline lookup yields CDR1 LNHDA and CDR2 SQIVND (reference sequence). V was shortened by 6 bases and J by 5 bases, with 14 bases between the two germline ends. The CDR3 length is 14 residues.

The gene calls are TRBV15 and TRBJ2-5; D is unresolved. Germline V gene sequence: CDR1 LNHNV, CDR2 YYDKDF (reference sequence). Trimming left V 0 bases short and J 5 bases short, with 13 bases between. The CDR3 spans 15 residues. The CDR3 DNA reads as TGTGCCACCAGCAGAGATCCAACCCGTCGGGAGACCCAGTACTTC. It codes for CATSRDPTRRETQYF.

This clone was counted once. The chain is built from TRBV6-4 and TRBJ1-2; D is possibly TRBD1 (6 bases). V lost 0 bases and J lost 7, with 12 bases in between. Germline V gives CDR1 MRHNA, CDR2 SNTAGT. The CDR3 is 14 residues long. The CDR3 region is CASSDSIAGAGYTF. CDR3 sequence (DNA): TGTGCCAGCAGTGACTCGATTGCGGGGGCTGGCTACACCTTC.

The rearrangement uses TRBV29-1 and TRBJ2-1; TRBD1 agrees at 7 bases. CDR3 length: 15 residues. V gave up 5 bases and J gave up 5 bases; unmatched junction bases: 12. Germline lookup yields CDR1 SQVTM and CDR2 ANQGSEA. CDR3 sequence reads: CSVPTQGRSNNEQFF. CDR3 sequence (DNA): TGCAGCGTTCCCACACAGGGGCGGTCAAACAATGAGCAGTTCTTC.

V and J are TRBV5-1 and TRBJ2-5; D is unclear. Between the trimmed V and J ends, which lost 5 bases and 4 bases, there was a span of 15 bases. Germline-derived CDR1 and CDR2 are SGHRS and YFSETQ. The CDR3 runs to 14 residues. CDR3 loop: CASRPTVSRETQYF. The CDR3 nucleotides read TGCGCCAGCAGGCCTACTGTTAGTAGAGAGACCCAGTACTTC.

The J gene is TRBJ2-7, the V gene TRBV18, with TRBD1 matching over 7 bases. The CDR3 has 13 amino acids. J gave up 6 bases and V 5 bases, and 7 bases lay outside the gene matches. Germline assignment: CDR1 KGHSH and CDR2 LQKENI. CDR3 DNA sequence: TGTGCCAGCTCATTCGACAGGGCAGGCGAGCAGTACGTC. Translation gives CASSFDRAGEQYV.

This clone was observed a single time. This sequence joins TRBV14 and TRBJ2-3; D possibly corresponds to TRBD2 (5 bases). V gave up 3 bases and J gave up 3 bases, with 19 bases separating them. The germline CDR1 and CDR2 sequences are SGHDN and FVKESK. The CDR3 covers 17 residues. CDR3 DNA: TGTGCCAGCAGCCAGGACCGAGGGAAGAAAGGGACAGATACGCAGTATTTT. Translated: CASSQDRGKKGTDTQYF.

The chain is built from TRBV5-4 and TRBJ2-5, with D possibly being TRBD2 (5 bases). V lost 0 bases to trimming and J lost 3 bases, with 12 bases between them. Looked up from germline, CDR1 is SGHNT and CDR2 is YYREEE (reference sequence). The CDR3 extends over 15 amino acids. The CDR3 spells CASSLDGVRKETQYF. The CDR3 bases are TGTGCCAGCAGCTTGGACGGGGTCAGGAAAGAGACCCAGTACTTC.